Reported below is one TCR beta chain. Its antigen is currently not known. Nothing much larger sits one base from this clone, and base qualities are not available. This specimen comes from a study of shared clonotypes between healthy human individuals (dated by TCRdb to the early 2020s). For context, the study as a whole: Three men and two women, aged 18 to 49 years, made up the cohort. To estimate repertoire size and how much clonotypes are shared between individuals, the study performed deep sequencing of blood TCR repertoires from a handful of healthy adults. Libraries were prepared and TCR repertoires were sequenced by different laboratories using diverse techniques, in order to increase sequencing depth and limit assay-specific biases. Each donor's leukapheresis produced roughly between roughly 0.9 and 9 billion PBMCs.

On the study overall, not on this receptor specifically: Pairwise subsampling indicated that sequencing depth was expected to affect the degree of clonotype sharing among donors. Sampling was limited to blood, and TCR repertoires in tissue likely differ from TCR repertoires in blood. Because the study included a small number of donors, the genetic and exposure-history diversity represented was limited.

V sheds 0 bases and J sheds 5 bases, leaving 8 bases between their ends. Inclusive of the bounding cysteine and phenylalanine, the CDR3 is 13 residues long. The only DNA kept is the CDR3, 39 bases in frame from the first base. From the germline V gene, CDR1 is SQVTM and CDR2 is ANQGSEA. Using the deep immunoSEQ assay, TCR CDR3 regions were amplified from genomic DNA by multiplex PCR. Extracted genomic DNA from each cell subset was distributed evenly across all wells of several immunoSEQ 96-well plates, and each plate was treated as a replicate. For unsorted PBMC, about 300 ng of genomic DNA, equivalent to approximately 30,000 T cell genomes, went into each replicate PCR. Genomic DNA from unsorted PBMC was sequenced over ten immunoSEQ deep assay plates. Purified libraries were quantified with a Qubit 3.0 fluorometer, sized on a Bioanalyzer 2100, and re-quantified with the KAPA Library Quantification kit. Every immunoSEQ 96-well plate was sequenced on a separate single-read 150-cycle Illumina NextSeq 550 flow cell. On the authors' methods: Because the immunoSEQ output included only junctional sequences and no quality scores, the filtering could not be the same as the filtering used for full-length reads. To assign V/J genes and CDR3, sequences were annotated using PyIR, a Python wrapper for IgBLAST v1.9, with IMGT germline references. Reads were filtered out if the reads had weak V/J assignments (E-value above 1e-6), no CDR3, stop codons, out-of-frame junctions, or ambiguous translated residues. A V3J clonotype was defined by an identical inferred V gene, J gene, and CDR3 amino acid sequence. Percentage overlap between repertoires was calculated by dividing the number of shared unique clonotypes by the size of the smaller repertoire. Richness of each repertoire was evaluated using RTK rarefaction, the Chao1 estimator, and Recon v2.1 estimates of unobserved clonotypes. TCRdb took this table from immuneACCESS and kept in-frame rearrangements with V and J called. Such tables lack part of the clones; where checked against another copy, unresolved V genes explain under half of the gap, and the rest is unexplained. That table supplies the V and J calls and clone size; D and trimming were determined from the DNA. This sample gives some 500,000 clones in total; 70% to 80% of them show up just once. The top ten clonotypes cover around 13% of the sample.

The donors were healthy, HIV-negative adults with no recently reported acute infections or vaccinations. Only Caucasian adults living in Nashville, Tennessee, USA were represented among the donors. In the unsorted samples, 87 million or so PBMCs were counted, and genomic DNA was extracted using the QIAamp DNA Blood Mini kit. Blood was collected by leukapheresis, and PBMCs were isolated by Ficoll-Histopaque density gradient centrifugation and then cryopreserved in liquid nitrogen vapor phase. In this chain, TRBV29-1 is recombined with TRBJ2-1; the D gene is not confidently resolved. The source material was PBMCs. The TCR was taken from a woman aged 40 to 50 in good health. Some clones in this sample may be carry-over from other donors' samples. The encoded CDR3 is CSVEENANNEQFF. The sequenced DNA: TGCAGCGTTGAAGAAAACGCGAACAATGAGCAGTTCTTC.